The T cell receptor (beta chain) described here comes from a study of T cells after yellow fever vaccination (dated by TCRdb to the late 2010s). At the level of the whole study: The SMART-Seq v4 Ultra Low Input RNA kit was used to prepare libraries from fractions with low cell numbers. To follow T-cell clones before and after both primary and booster YFV17D yellow fever vaccination, bulk TCR alpha and beta repertoires underwent longitudinal sequencing. Blood samples were taken at several timepoints before and after primary and secondary immunization, and bulk PBMC replicates and cell subsets were isolated. The cohort comprised two healthy male donors, one aged 18 to 29 and one aged 30 to 40 years.

Germline trimming amounts to 7 bases on V and 7 bases on J, with 9 as the count of junction bases outside the gene matches. Measured from the cysteine to the phenylalanine, the CDR3 is 13 residues long. Only the CDR3 part of the read is kept: 39 bases, read in frame from the first base. CDR1 and CDR2, per the germline V gene, are SQVTM and ANQGSEA. This clonotype was seen more than once but under ten times. Its antigen has not been determined. It has no much larger one-base neighbor in the sample; base qualities were not kept. Data came from an Illumina NovaSeq 6000. TCR cDNA was synthesized by 5'RACE template switching, which introduced a universal primer site and unique molecular identifiers. Priming for cDNA synthesis came from both the TCR alpha and TCR beta constant segments. Library amplification used two PCR steps, and the second PCR step added sample barcodes and sequencing adapters. Sequencing of the libraries was done on either Illumina HiSeq 2500 (2x100 bp) or NovaSeq (2x150 bp). The authors' pipeline ran thus. MIGEC handled demultiplexing of reads and collapsing into UMI consensus sequences, while MiXCR performed V(D)J alignment. Vaccine-responding clonotypes were identified with edgeR using replicate PBMC samples, with FDR below 0.01 and a log2 fold change above 5 up to day 15 being required. Each bulk clonotype was labeled CD4 or CD8 based on which sequenced repertoire, CD4 or CD8, contained the clonotype at higher abundance. TCRdb trimmed the raw reads at Q25, called clones with MiXCR and kept productive beta chains. Entries that share a CDR3 protein sequence are merged under the most common genes and DNA. Here the V and J calls rest on TCRdb's processing, not on the authors' analysis. The sample contains some 260,000 distinct CDR3 sequences, about 5.2% of them found a single time. Roughly 3.3% of the sample rests with the top ten.

The paper's findings and limits, for the study overall: Computational filtering was required because FACS-sorted repertoires could contain abundant contaminating clonotypes from the bulk population. Compared with the primary T-cell response, the secondary T-cell response was faster but weaker, reaching its peak on day 5 rather than on day 15. Most clones expanded after primary vaccination were re-detected after the booster (about 96% of CD4 and approximately 85% of CD8), suggesting broad memory maintenance. Only a couple of donors were included in the study, so the extent to which the findings can be generalized is limited. A small fraction of clonotypes showed up in both the CD4 and CD8 compartments, probably as a result of convergent recombination.

The treatment or condition label of this sample denotes: live attenuated yellow fever vaccine strain. PBMCs were isolated from peripheral blood using a standard Ficoll-Paque protocol. CD4 and CD8 T-cell fractions were isolated with Dynabeads CD4 and CD8 positive selection kits. RNA was extracted with TriZol from bulk PBMCs, CD4 and CD8 fractions, and dextramer-positive and dextramer-negative fractions. The material was CD4+ T cells sorted from PBMCs, obtained on the day of the yellow fever booster vaccination. The chain links TRBV29-1 with TRBJ1-5, with 8 bases matching TRBD1. This receptor was identified in a man younger than 30 who received the YFV17D yellow fever vaccine. In nucleotides, the sequence is TGCAGCGCTTCGCAGGGGGCGGGGCAGCCCCAGCATTTT. Its product reads: CSASQGAGQPQHF.